These 23 T cell receptor beta chains share one sample of origin, sequenced in a study of blood T cells in healthy people across ages. A sample-barcoded 5' primer and a J-beta primer mix were used in a second PCR of roughly 7 to 12 cycles. TCRdb re-called the 5' RACE reads through MiXCR, storing one row per CDR3 protein. The sample yields roughly 1,500,000 distinct CDR3 sequences, around 39% seen once. What was sequenced was blood. These receptors came from a woman under 30 in good health.

This clonotype showed up just a few times. The V and J genes are TRBV6-5 and TRBJ2-1; D remains ambiguous. Per germline, CDR1 MNHEY and CDR2 SVGAGI. There are 15 residues in the CDR3. Trimming removed 3 bases at V and 9 bases at J, with 18 bases between. The CDR3 DNA sequence: TGTGCCAGCAGTTATTCCTCGGGCCGAAGGACTGAGCAGTTCTTC. It yields the protein CASSYSSGRRTEQFF.

This clonotype appeared many times. This chain uses TRBV19 with TRBJ1-2, with no clear D. The CDR3 consists of 10 residues. The germline V and J ends were trimmed by 7 bases and 5 bases, with 5 bases remaining between them. Germline V gives CDR1 LNHDA, CDR2 SQIVND (reference sequence). CDR3 sequence: CASKGYGYTF. Written as DNA, the CDR3 is TGTGCCAGTAAAGGGTATGGCTACACCTTC.

This clonotype was found a few times. The CDR3 sequence is CASSNSNQETQYF. Written as DNA, the CDR3 is TGTGCCAGCAGTAACAGCAACCAAGAGACCCAGTACTTC. This chain joins TRBV6-4 and TRBJ2-5; no firm D call. The CDR3 extends over 13 amino acids. Trimming removed 5 bases from V and 0 bases from J, with 7 bases in between. Germline V gene data show CDR1 as MRHNA and CDR2 as SNTAGT.

Notes on this clonotype: A read error may account for a junction end that differs from germline. The genes are TRBV6-1 and TRBJ1-2; D uncertain. This CDR3 has 12 amino acids. The V gene's germline CDR1 is MNHNS and CDR2 SASEGT. The CDR3 here is CAGSAPGHGYTF. The CDR3 region has the DNA TGTGCCGGCAGTGCCCCCGGGCATGGCTACACCTTC.

This clonotype has a handful of counts. The J gene is TRBJ2-7, the V gene TRBV7-8; 8 positions match TRBD1. This CDR3 region has 15 residues. CDR1 and CDR2 from the germline V gene are SGHVS and FQNEAQ. Losses at the gene ends were 5 bases for V and 3 bases for J; bases not matched to a gene: 9. CDR3 DNA: TGTGCCAGCAGCCTCCGGACAGGGATCGGCTACGAGCAGTACTTC. Translating it yields CASSLRTGIGYEQYF. The full variable domain, in which reference TRBV7-8 and TRBJ2-7 provide the parts outside the CDR3, is GAGVSQSPRYKVAKRGQDVALRCDPISGHVSLFWYQQALGQGPEFLTYFQNEAQLDKSGLPSDRFFAERPEGSVSTLKIQRTQQEDSAVYLCASSLRTGIGYEQYFGPGTRLTVT.

This sequence joins TRBV29-1 and TRBJ2-7; 9 bases fit TRBD1. Germline CDR1 reads SQVTM; CDR2 reads ANQGSEA. CDR3 length: 14 residues. The trim removed 4 bases at V and 4 bases at J, leaving 8 bases unmatched. CDR3 sequence: CSVGGGQGGYEQYF. The DNA for the CDR3 is TGCAGCGTTGGTGGGGGACAGGGAGGTTACGAGCAGTACTTC.

The J gene is TRBJ2-7, the V gene TRBV6-6; TRBD2 matches at 8 bases. This CDR3 is built from 14 residues. Germline V gene sequence: CDR1 MNHNY, CDR2 SVGAGI (reference sequence). V lost 7 bases, J lost 7 bases, and 12 bases stayed unmatched. The CDR3 coding sequence is TGTGCCAGCACCAGGACTAGCCTCAGTATTGAGCAGTACTTC. It is translated as CASTRTSLSIEQYF.

V and J are TRBV28 and TRBJ2-3; 7 bases map to TRBD1. The V gene's germline CDR1 is MDHEN and CDR2 SYDVKM. Trimming cost V 6 bases and J 4 bases; bases outside gene matches: 10. CDR3 length equals 15 residues. The CDR3: CASRGEGAEADTQYF. Here the CDR3 DNA reads TGTGCCAGCAGGGGTGAGGGGGCGGAAGCAGATACGCAGTATTTT.

The rearrangement links TRBV20-1 to TRBJ1-1, with 9 positions matching TRBD1. This CDR3 has 16 residues. V lost 2 bases, J lost 3 bases, and 10 bases stayed unmatched. Germline V gene data show CDR1 as DFQATT and CDR2 as SNEGSKA (reference sequence). The CDR3 DNA follows: TGCAGTGCTAGAACCCCGGGACAGGGAACCGACACTGAAGCTTTCTTT. Amino acids: CSARTPGQGTDTEAFF.

This chain uses TRBV6-5 with TRBJ2-3; D call uncertain. V lost 6 bases, J lost 0 bases, and 10 bases lay in between. The CDR3 has 14 amino acids. CDR1 and CDR2 (germline): MNHEY, SVGAGI. In nucleotides, the CDR3 is TGTGCCAGCAGGCAGACCCACAGCACAGATACGCAGTATTTT. Translating it yields CASRQTHSTDTQYF.

This clonotype was observed a few times. This chain joins TRBV20-1 and TRBJ2-5; 7 bases are a match to TRBD2. The J segment lost 1 base and the V segment lost 6 bases, leaving 17 bases of the junction unmatched. This CDR3 comprises 17 residues. Germline CDR1 is DFQATT and CDR2 is SNEGSKA (reference sequence). The CDR3 loop reads CSASGLLNPSGQETQYF. The CDR3 coding sequence is TGCAGTGCGAGCGGCCTACTTAACCCTAGCGGCCAAGAGACCCAGTACTTC.

CDR3 sequence reads: CSAEPGGINEKLFF. DNA for the CDR3: TGCAGTGCGGAACCCGGGGGGATAAATGAAAAACTGTTTTTT. J is TRBJ1-4 and V is TRBV20-1, with D maybe TRBD1 (5 bases). Germline V gene lookup returns CDR1 DFQATT and CDR2 SNEGSKA (reference sequence). CDR3 size: 14 residues. The V and J ends lost 6 bases and 5 bases respectively, with 16 bases between them.

The chain combines TRBV3-1 with TRBJ2-5; 11 bases match TRBD2. The CDR3 has 20 amino acids. Germline V lookup: CDR1 LGHDT, CDR2 YNNKEL (reference sequence). The J segment lost 1 base and the V segment lost 0 bases, leaving 13 bases of the junction unmatched. CDR3 loop: CASSQEWLAGGQATQETQYF. The DNA for the CDR3 is TGTGCCAGCAGCCAAGAATGGCTAGCGGGGGGACAAGCAACCCAAGAGACCCAGTACTTC.

V and J are TRBV6-2 or TRBV6-3 and TRBJ1-1; D might be TRBD1 (6 bases). The CDR3 runs to 17 residues. V lost 2 bases and J lost 2, with 18 bases in between. The germline gives CDR1 MNHEY, CDR2 SVGEGT. DNA of the CDR3: TGTGCCAGCAGTTACCCTCAAGGGGGTGGCCCCAACACTGAAGCTTTCTTT. Its translation: CASSYPQGGGPNTEAFF.

The chain has TRBV9 and TRBJ2-3, with TRBD2 matching 8 bases. Germline trimming cut 4 bases from V and 8 bases from J; bases unmatched to any gene: 18. Germline-derived CDR1 and CDR2 are SGDLS and YYNGEE. This CDR3 is 17 amino acids long. CDR3 loop: CASSPRGEGPLSSTQYF. CDR3 bases: TGTGCCAGCAGCCCGCGGGGGGAGGGACCCCTATCAAGTACGCAGTATTTT.

V gene TRBV6-1 combines with J gene TRBJ1-2, with D perhaps TRBD1 (6 bases). The CDR3 is 15 amino acids. Per the germline V gene, CDR1 is MNHNS and CDR2 is SASEGT. Between the trimmed V and J ends, which lost 0 bases and 4 bases, there was a span of 12 bases. In DNA, the CDR3 is TGTGCCAGCAGTGAAGCGCTGGACAGACTCTATGGCTACACCTTC. This codes for CASSEALDRLYGYTF.

This rearrangement joins TRBV20-1 to TRBJ2-7, with D maybe TRBD1 (6 bases). The V gene's germline CDR1 is DFQATT and CDR2 SNEGSKA (reference sequence). The CDR3 runs to 13 residues. Trimming shortened V by 2 bases and J by 2 bases, and 10 bases separated the two germline ends. CDR3 residues: CSARKAGAYEQYF. Here the CDR3 DNA reads TGCAGTGCTAGAAAGGCAGGGGCCTACGAGCAGTACTTC.

This chain uses TRBV4-1 with TRBJ1-1; no clear D gene. V shed 1 base and J shed 0 bases, with 6 bases lying between them. The CDR3 covers 14 residues. Germline CDR1 and CDR2: MGHRA and YSYEKL. The chain's CDR3 is CASSQVDVNTEAFF. CDR3 nucleotide sequence: TGCGCCAGCAGCCAAGTGGATGTGAACACTGAAGCTTTCTTT.

This clonotype was detected a few times. The chain combines TRBV5-1 with TRBJ2-5, with TRBD2 matching over 12 bases. The CDR3 is 16 amino acids. The trim removed 1 base at V and 7 bases at J, leaving 8 bases unmatched. Looked up from germline, CDR1 is SGHRS and CDR2 is YFSETQ. The CDR3 protein is CASSLQTSGSGGTQYF. In DNA, the CDR3 is TGCGCCAGCAGCTTGCAGACTAGCGGGAGTGGTGGGACCCAGTACTTC.

The V and J genes are TRBV3-1 and TRBJ1-5; TRBD1 matches at 9 bases. Germline CDR1 and CDR2: LGHDT and YNNKEL (reference sequence). The CDR3 spans 17 residues. V shed 3 bases, J shed 4 bases, and the junction held 10 bases outside the gene matches. The CDR3 region has the DNA TGTGCCAGCAGCCACCGTCCCGGGACAGGGCTTAATCAGCCCCAGCATTTT. Its translation is CASSHRPGTGLNQPQHF.

As for this clonotype: Possible read error: a much larger clone is one base away. This chain uses TRBV24-1 with TRBJ2-1, with a tentative D call TRBD1 (6 bases). The length of the CDR3 is 13 residues. Germline V gene data show CDR1 as KGHDR and CDR2 as SFDVKD. Trimming left V 7 bases short and J 7 bases short, with 13 bases between. The CDR3 region is CATRDPRGNEQFF. CDR3 DNA: TGTGCCACCAGGGATCCCAGGGGAAATGAGCAGTTCTTC.

The chain uses TRBV27 and TRBJ1-4, with 8 bases aligning to TRBD1. Germline-derived CDR1 and CDR2 are MNHEY and SMNVEV (reference sequence). The CDR3 contains 14 residues. J gave up 8 bases and V 4 bases, and 6 bases lay outside the gene matches. The CDR3 sequence is CASSWLGQGEKLFF. The CDR3 DNA reads TGTGCCAGCAGTTGGCTCGGACAGGGAGAAAAACTGTTTTTT. Together with reference TRBV27 and TRBJ1-4, the CDR3 gives the full variable domain: EAQVTQNPRYLITVTGKKLTVTCSQNMNHEYMSWYRQDPGLGLRQIYYSMNVEVTDKGDVPEGYKVSRKEKRNFPLILESPSPNQTSLYFCASSWLGQGEKLFFGSGTQLSVL.

The chain is built from TRBV25-1 and TRBJ1-4; unclear D gene. The CDR3 totals 14 residues. V was pared by 0 bases and J by 8 bases, with 10 bases between. Germline V gene sequence: CDR1 MGHDK, CDR2 SYGVNS. The CDR3 loop reads CASSEYNEGEKLFF. In nucleotides, the CDR3 is TGTGCCAGCAGTGAATATAACGAGGGAGAAAAACTGTTTTTT.